The sequence of this T cell receptor beta chain was determined in a study of tumor and adjacent non-tumor tissue in lung cancer. Study context: Samples averaged roughly 4.4 million productive TCRbeta reads each.

RNA was extracted from bulk tissue without any cell sorting. The library came from three nested PCR rounds adapted from ARM-PCR protocols. TCRdb reprocessed the multiplex PCR reads with MiXCR, giving one entry per CDR3 protein. The profile shows 200,000 to 250,000 distinct CDR3 sequences, about two thirds of them singletons. Findings and caveats of the study: TCR diversity was significantly greater in tumor than normal lung tissue.

The CDR3 is made up of 13 amino acids. The V gene's germline CDR1 is KGHSH and CDR2 LQKENI. Notes on this clonotype: Its antigen is not identified. The junction shows a germline mismatch at one end, possibly a read error.

The TCR was taken from a man aged 55 to 70 with non-small cell lung cancer. Sequencing was done on a sample of lung tumor tissue. The genes are TRBV18 and TRBJ1-6, with unresolved D. The CDR3 bases are TGTGCCATCTCACGGGAAAGTAATTCACCCCTCCACTTT. Encoded protein: CAISRESNSPLHF.